The 9 T cell receptor beta chains below all came from one sample that was sequenced in a study of blood T cell repertoires in COVID-19. The method was immunoSEQ multiplex PCR; TCRdb's version includes in-frame clones alone and lacks a portion of them. The sample has roughly 400,000 clones, over 75% seen once; the top ten hold around 2%. Specimen: PBMCs or T cells enriched from blood (not recorded which). The receptor source for this set is a woman in her forties with acute COVID-19.

The chain uses TRBV11-2 and TRBJ1-1, with TRBD1 as a possible D gene (6 bases). Trimming shortened V by 5 bases and J by 0 bases, and 19 bases separated the two germline ends. The CDR3 covers 17 residues. Germline V gene lookup returns CDR1 SGHAT and CDR2 FQNNGV. CDR3 protein: CASSLRYRGQLNTEAFF. For the CDR3, the DNA is TGTGCCAGCAGCCTTAGATATCGAGGACAGCTGAACACTGAAGCTTTCTTT.

This rearrangement joins TRBV27 to TRBJ2-4; D perhaps matches TRBD2 (5 bases). Germline CDR1 and CDR2: MNHEY and SMNVEV (reference sequence). V was cut by 3 bases and J by 1 base, with 7 bases left in between. The CDR3 contains 14 residues. This CDR3 reads CASSFPGAKNIQYF. DNA of the CDR3: TGTGCCAGCAGTTTTCCGGGGGCCAAAAACATTCAGTACTTC.

The chain uses TRBV7-2 and TRBJ1-2; 11 positions agree with TRBD1. The CDR3 sequence is 15 residues long. Trimming removed 5 bases from V and 5 bases from J; junction bases left unmatched: 7. Germline V gene data show CDR1 as SGHTA and CDR2 as FQGNSA. CDR3 in DNA: TGTGCCAGCAGCCCCGGGGGGACAGGGGGATATGGCTACACCTTC. Translated: CASSPGGTGGYGYTF.

The rearrangement uses TRBV5-4 and TRBJ2-4, with 7 bases identical to TRBD2. Losses at the gene ends were 1 base for V and 6 bases for J; bases not matched to a gene: 7. Looked up from germline, CDR1 is SGHNT and CDR2 is YYREEE (reference sequence). This CDR3 has 15 amino acids. The CDR3 spells CASSLSAGDGNIQYF. CDR3 DNA: TGTGCCAGCAGCTTGAGTGCGGGGGACGGAAACATTCAGTACTTC.

V gene TRBV7-8 combines with J gene TRBJ2-2; weak D call: TRBD1 (5 bases). CDR1 is SGHVS, CDR2 FQNEAQ, per germline. The V end was cut by 11 bases, the J end by 7 bases, with 23 bases between. This CDR3 comprises 15 residues. The CDR3 DNA sequence: TGTGCCCTACCCAGGCAGGGCGGTGTAGGCGGGGAGCTGTTTTTT. This translates into CALPRQGGVGGELFF.

The J gene is TRBJ2-7, the V gene TRBV7-9; D not certain. Deletions cut 4 bases from V and 5 bases from J, with 18 bases between. Germline V lookup: CDR1 SEHNR, CDR2 FQNEAQ (reference sequence). This CDR3 contains 15 residues. CDR3 sequence: CASSSQSRSLDEQYF. The CDR3 DNA is TGTGCCAGCAGCTCTCAGTCCAGGTCGTTGGACGAGCAGTACTTC. The whole variable domain, filled in from reference TRBV7-9 and TRBJ2-7, reads DTGVSQNPRHKITKRGQNVTFRCDPISEHNRLYWYRQTLGQGPEFLTYFQNEAQLEKSRLLSDRFSAERPKGSFSTLEIQRTEQGDSAMYLCASSSQSRSLDEQYFGPGTRLTVT.

The rearrangement uses TRBV4-1 and TRBJ1-5; possible D gene TRBD1, 5 bases. Germline-derived CDR1 and CDR2 are MGHRA and YSYEKL. This CDR3 has 14 residues. Trimming shortened V by 1 base and J by 7 bases, and 11 bases separated the two germline ends. CDR3 nucleotide sequence: TGCGCCAGCAGCCAAGTGATAGGGGCCCAGCCCCAGCATTTT. It codes for CASSQVIGAQPQHF.

This rearrangement joins TRBV2 to TRBJ2-7, with TRBD1 matching 9 bases. The germline V gene has CDR1 SNHLY and CDR2 FYNNEI. J lost 4 bases, V lost 7 bases, and 5 bases had no gene match. The length of the CDR3 is 13 residues. CDR3 DNA sequence: TGTGCCAGCACCGGACAGGGGTTATACGAGCAGTACTTC. It specifies CASTGQGLYEQYF.

The rearrangement joins TRBV5-4 to TRBJ1-2; D unclear. There are 13 residues in the CDR3. Germline CDR1 is SGHNT and CDR2 is YYREEE (reference sequence). V lost 4 bases and J 5 bases, leaving 12 bases between the germline ends. The CDR3 region has the DNA TGTGCCAGCAGCGGCACAACACAGTATGGCTACACCTTC. Encoded protein: CASSGTTQYGYTF.